Presented here are 26 T cell receptor beta chains from one specimen sequenced in a study of blood T cell repertoires in COVID-19. The protocol was immunoSEQ multiplex PCR, while the TCRdb copy is restricted to in-frame clones and leaves out a portion. This sample has 250,000 to 350,000 clones; around 92% occur once, and the top ten carry roughly 2.9%. The sequenced material came from PBMCs or T cells enriched from blood (not recorded which). The receptors were gathered from a woman in her forties or fifties who had been exposed to COVID-19.

V is TRBV5-1 and J is TRBJ2-1; TRBD1 is a possible D gene (5 bases). CDR1 SGHRS and CDR2 YFSETQ come from the germline V gene. Trimming shortened V by 2 bases and J by 9 bases, and 9 bases separated the two germline ends. CDR3 length equals 12 residues. The CDR3 sequence: CASSLAGIEQFF. CDR3 bases: TGCGCCAGCAGCTTAGCAGGGATTGAGCAGTTCTTC.

The J gene is TRBJ2-3, the V gene TRBV7-9; TRBD2 matches 8 bases. V shed 3 bases and J 6 bases; nucleotides not matched to a gene: 11. This CDR3 is 16 amino acids long. The germline gives CDR1 SEHNR, CDR2 FQNEAQ (reference sequence). CDR3 nucleotide sequence: TGTGCCAGCAGCTTCCTTCGGGGGGGCGGTTTGGATACGCAGTATTTT. Translating gives CASSFLRGGGLDTQYF.

V usage is TRBV15 and J usage is TRBJ1-2; the D gene is possibly TRBD1 (5 bases). V dropped 5 bases and J dropped 3 bases, with 19 bases sitting between them. The germline CDR1 and CDR2 sequences are LNHNV and YYDKDF (reference sequence). CDR3 length equals 16 residues. This chain's CDR3 is CATSERTRGVDYGYTF. The CDR3 nucleotides read TGTGCCACCAGCGAACGAACCCGGGGGGTTGACTATGGCTACACCTTC.

This CDR3 is CASRAAGTAEAFF. For the CDR3, the DNA is TGCGCCAGCAGGGCTGCTGGGACAGCTGAAGCTTTCTTT. The chain recombines TRBV5-1 with TRBJ1-1; 7 bases are a match to TRBD1. Germline V lookup: CDR1 SGHRS, CDR2 YFSETQ. The CDR3 has 13 amino acids. With 5 bases clipped from V and 6 bases from J, the junction kept 7 bases outside the gene matches.

The chain recombines TRBV21-1 with TRBJ1-2. TRBV21-1 is annotated as a pseudogene. There are 16 residues in the CDR3. CDR3 loop: CASSKFEENSLDGYTF. The DNA for the CDR3 is TGTGCCAGCAGCAAATTCGAGGAAAACTCTTTGGATGGCTACACCTTC.

The rearrangement uses TRBV5-1 and TRBJ2-7, with unresolved D. Germline CDR1 and CDR2: SGHRS and YFSETQ. V gave up 4 bases and J gave up 1 base, with 12 bases separating them. This CDR3 has 14 residues. CDR3: CASSRTIGSYEQYF. DNA of the CDR3: TGCGCCAGCAGCCGCACAATCGGGTCCTACGAGCAGTACTTC.

The rearrangement links TRBV19 to TRBJ2-7; TRBD1 matches 12 bases. The CDR3 is 16 amino acids. Germline-derived CDR1 and CDR2 are LNHDA and SQIVND (reference sequence). The V gene end was trimmed by 4 bases and the J gene end by 0 bases; junction bases not matched to a gene: 4. CDR3 sequence reads: CASSSPGQGASYEQYF. The DNA for the CDR3 is TGTGCCAGTAGTAGCCCGGGACAGGGGGCCTCCTACGAGCAGTACTTC.

This chain connects TRBV7-2 to TRBJ2-5, with 9 bases fitting TRBD2. CDR3 size: 16 residues. The ends lost 5 bases at V and 4 bases at J; junction bases unmatched: 11. The V gene's germline CDR1 is SGHTA and CDR2 FQGNSA. The CDR3 region has the DNA TGTGCCAGCAGCCCCGGGGCATTAGCGGGGGTAGAGACCCAGTACTTC. This codes for CASSPGALAGVETQYF.

The rearrangement uses TRBV5-6 and TRBJ2-7; no clear D. V lost 0 bases to trimming and J lost 2 bases, with 9 bases between them. The CDR3 covers 14 residues. The V gene's germline CDR1 is SGHDT and CDR2 YYEEEE. CDR3: CASSLVQNPYEQYF. In DNA, the CDR3 is TGTGCCAGCAGCTTGGTACAGAACCCCTACGAGCAGTACTTC. The full variable domain, rest sourced from reference TRBV5-6 and TRBJ2-7, is DAGVTQSPTHLIKTRGQQVTLRCSPKSGHDTVSWYQQALGQGPQFIFQYYEEEERQRGNFPDRFSGHQFPNYSSELNVNALLLGDSALYLCASSLVQNPYEQYFGPGTRLTVT.

The genes are TRBV5-5 and TRBJ1-1; D is perhaps TRBD1 (5 bases). The CDR3 has 17 residues. CDR1 and CDR2 (germline): SGHKS, YYEKEE (reference sequence). The V end lost 4 bases, the J end lost 0 bases, and 19 bases lay between the germline ends. The CDR3 region has the DNA TGTGCCAGCAGCGAGACGTTCAGGGCCCCTATGAACACTGAAGCTTTCTTT. Translating it yields CASSETFRAPMNTEAFF.

The chain combines TRBV7-8 with TRBJ2-2, with TRBD1 identical over 8 bases. The CDR3 runs to 15 residues. J lost 5 bases, V lost 4 bases, and 6 bases had no gene match. Germline CDR1 is SGHVS and CDR2 is FQNEAQ. The CDR3 reads CASSSDRVRTGELFF. The CDR3 DNA reads as TGTGCCAGCAGCTCGGACAGGGTGCGGACCGGGGAGCTGTTTTTT.

The chain is built from TRBV28 and TRBJ1-2; 9 nucleotides align to TRBD1. Looked up from germline, CDR1 is MDHEN and CDR2 is SYDVKM. Trimming cost V 6 bases and J 1 base; bases outside gene matches: 12. The CDR3 is 17 residues long. CDR3 sequence reads: CASRGQGLVSLNYGYTF. CDR3 sequence (DNA): TGTGCCAGCAGGGGACAGGGACTCGTTTCCCTTAACTATGGCTACACCTTC.

The chain joins TRBV10-3 to TRBJ1-4; D is perhaps TRBD1 (5 bases). The germline V gene has CDR1 ENHRY and CDR2 SYGVKD. Trimming removed 10 bases from V and 4 bases from J, with 13 bases in between. The CDR3 runs 13 residues. The CDR3 reads CATGGGNNEKLFF. CDR3 in DNA: TGTGCCACCGGGGGAGGAAATAATGAAAAACTGTTTTTT.

This clone was seen a handful of times. The rearrangement uses TRBV7-8 and TRBJ1-5; 7 nucleotides agree with TRBD1. Trimming at V came to 1 base and at J to 3 bases, leaving 6 bases not matched to a gene. This CDR3 has 16 amino acids. Germline CDR1 and CDR2: SGHVS and FQNEAQ. DNA for the CDR3: TGTGCCAGCAGCTTAGAAAACAGGGGACCCAATCAGCCCCAGCATTTT. Translating gives CASSLENRGPNQPQHF.

V and J are TRBV2 and TRBJ2-3; 9 nucleotides line up with TRBD2. V was clipped by 5 bases and J by 2 bases; unmatched bases: 5. This CDR3 contains 15 residues. Germline CDR1 is SNHLY and CDR2 is FYNNEI. The CDR3 DNA is TGTGCCAGCAGTCTCGGGACTAGCATCACAGATACGCAGTATTTT. This gives the protein CASSLGTSITDTQYF.

In this sample, this clone turned up once. The chain links TRBV6-5 to TRBJ1-4, with 10 bases fitting TRBD1. The V gene's germline CDR1 is MNHEY and CDR2 SVGAGI. This CDR3 contains 14 residues. The V and J ends lost 5 bases and 5 bases, in that order; junction bases with no gene match: 2. The CDR3 nucleotides read TGTGCCAGCAGTACGGACAGGGGGAATGAAAAACTGTTTTTT. Amino acid sequence: CASSTDRGNEKLFF.

V gene TRBV7-2 combines with J gene TRBJ2-1; 7 nucleotides match TRBD2. The CDR3 runs 15 residues. The V and J ends lost 3 bases and 2 bases, in that order; junction bases with no gene match: 4. The germline CDR1 and CDR2 sequences are SGHTA and FQGNSA. The CDR3 protein is CASSFIAGPYNEQFF. In DNA form, the CDR3 reads TGTGCCAGCAGCTTCATAGCGGGCCCCTACAATGAGCAGTTCTTC.

V is TRBV6-5 and J is TRBJ2-2; 7 bases are shared with TRBD2. J was trimmed by 7 bases and V by 9 bases; bases with no gene match: 2. Germline V gene data show CDR1 as MNHEY and CDR2 as SVGAGI. CDR3 length equals 11 residues. The CDR3 protein is CASGEGGELFF. The CDR3 region has the DNA TGTGCCAGTGGGGAGGGCGGGGAGCTGTTTTTT.

The CDR3 nucleotides are TGTGCCAGCAGCGTATCGACAGGGGCCGTCGTGGAGCAGTTCTTC. This gives the protein CASSVSTGAVVEQFF. V is TRBV9 and J is TRBJ2-1; 8 bases match TRBD1. V shed 1 base, J shed 10 bases, and the junction held 10 bases outside the gene matches. The germline V gene encodes CDR1 SGDLS and CDR2 YYNGEE. The CDR3 sequence is 15 residues long.

In DNA form, the CDR3 reads TGTGCCAGCAGGCTGGGACAGCCCTACGAGCAGTACTTC. Its translation is CASRLGQPYEQYF. This chain connects TRBV6-5 to TRBJ2-7, with 7 bases that match TRBD1. The trim removed 6 bases at V and 2 bases at J, leaving 4 bases unmatched. Germline V gene lookup returns CDR1 MNHEY and CDR2 SVGAGI. The CDR3 is 13 amino acids.

The V gene is TRBV6-1, the J gene TRBJ1-5; 10 bases fit TRBD1. Germline-derived CDR1 and CDR2 are MNHNS and SASEGT. CDR3 length: 17 amino acids. J was trimmed by 1 base and V by 2 bases; bases with no gene match: 5. CDR3 in amino acids: CASSELRTGGSNQPQHF. In DNA form, the CDR3 reads TGTGCCAGCAGTGAACTTAGGACAGGGGGGAGCAATCAGCCCCAGCATTTT.

This sequence joins TRBV18 and TRBJ1-5, with 8 bases matching TRBD1. Germline V gives CDR1 KGHSH, CDR2 LQKENI. The ends lost 3 bases at V and 7 bases at J; junction bases unmatched: 8. CDR3 size: 15 residues. The CDR3 region is CASSPPTGAGQPQHF. The CDR3 DNA sequence: TGTGCCAGCTCACCCCCGACAGGGGCGGGACAGCCCCAGCATTTT.

This chain connects TRBV28 to TRBJ1-4; the match to TRBD1 covers 9 bases. The CDR3 spans 15 residues. Germline values: CDR1 MDHEN, CDR2 SYDVKM. The trim removed 6 bases at V and 5 bases at J, leaving 7 bases unmatched. The CDR3 DNA is TGTGCCAGCAGATTCACGGACAGGGGCAATGAAAAACTGTTTTTT. Its protein product is CASRFTDRGNEKLFF.

The CDR3 reads CASTPQGLRTDTQYF. In DNA form, the CDR3 reads TGTGCCAGTACGCCTCAGGGTTTAAGGACAGATACGCAGTATTTT. The gene calls are TRBV19 and TRBJ2-3; tentatively, D is TRBD1 (5 bases). V lost 7 bases and J lost 3, with 17 bases in between. The germline V gene has CDR1 LNHDA and CDR2 SQIVND (reference sequence). The CDR3 has 15 residues.

The J gene is TRBJ1-2, the V gene TRBV10-3, with D unclear. The germline V gene encodes CDR1 ENHRY and CDR2 SYGVKD. This CDR3 is built from 15 residues. V lost 0 bases and J lost 1, with 9 bases in between. CDR3 nucleotides: TGTGCCATCAGTGAGTCAACTGGGCTTAACTATGGCTACACCTTC. Translation gives CAISESTGLNYGYTF.

This CDR3 is CASSLGGTPHGYTF. The DNA for the CDR3 is TGTGCCAGCAGCTTGGGTGGCACCCCGCATGGCTACACCTTC. This chain uses TRBV5-8 with TRBJ1-2; D is undetermined. The CDR3 loop spans 14 amino acids. V was clipped by 0 bases and J by 6 bases, with 12 bases between them. Germline V gene data show CDR1 as SGHTS and CDR2 as YDEGEE.